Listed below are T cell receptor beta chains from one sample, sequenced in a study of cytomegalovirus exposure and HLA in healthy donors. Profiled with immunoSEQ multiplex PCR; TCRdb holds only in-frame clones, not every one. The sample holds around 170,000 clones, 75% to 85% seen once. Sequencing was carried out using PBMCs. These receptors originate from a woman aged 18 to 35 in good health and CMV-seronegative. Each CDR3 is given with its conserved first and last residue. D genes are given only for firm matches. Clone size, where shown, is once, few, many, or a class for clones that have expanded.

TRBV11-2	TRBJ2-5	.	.	CASSLGHQETQYF	TGTGCCAGCAGCTTAGGGCATCAAGAGACCCAGTACTTC
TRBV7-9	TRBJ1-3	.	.	CASSLGAGSSGNTIYF	TGTGCCAGCAGCTTAGGGGCGGGGAGCTCTGGAAACACCATATATTTT
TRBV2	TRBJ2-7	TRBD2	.	CASSEGRGRANKTYEQYF	TGTGCCAGCAGTGAAGGTCGCGGGAGGGCCAACAAGACCTACGAGCAGTACTTC
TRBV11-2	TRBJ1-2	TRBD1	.	CASSRQGGGYTF	TGTGCCAGCAGCCGACAGGGCGGCGGCTACACCTTC
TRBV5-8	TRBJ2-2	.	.	CASSLRGNGGELFF	TGTGCCAGCAGCTTGCGGGGGAATGGCGGGGAGCTGTTTTTT
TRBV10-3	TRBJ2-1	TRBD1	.	CAISDGTGAGDEQFF	TGTGCCATCAGTGACGGGACAGGGGCAGGGGATGAGCAGTTCTTC
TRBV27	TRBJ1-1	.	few	CASSLGQMGPEAFF	TGTGCCAGCAGTTTGGGGCAGATGGGCCCTGAAGCTTTCTTT
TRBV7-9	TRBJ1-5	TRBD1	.	CASSFGQGAEQPQHF	TGTGCCAGCAGCTTCGGGCAGGGGGCAGAACAGCCCCAGCATTTT
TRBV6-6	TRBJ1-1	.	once	CASSGEVSNTEAFF	TGTGCCAGCAGTGGGGAGGTTTCTAACACTGAAGCTTTCTTT
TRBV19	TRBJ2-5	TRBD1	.	CASSIGGTVQETQYF	TGTGCCAGTAGTATAGGGGGGACAGTCCAGGAGACCCAGTACTTC
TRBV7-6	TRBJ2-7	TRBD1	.	CASSLEAGTGFYEQYF	TGTGCCAGCAGCTTAGAGGCCGGGACAGGGTTCTACGAGCAGTACTTC
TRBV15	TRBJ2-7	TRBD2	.	CATSGDYYEQYF	TGTGCCACCAGCGGGGACTATTACGAGCAGTACTTC
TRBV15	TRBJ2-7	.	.	CATTISLAPGDWYEQYF	TGTGCCACCACCATAAGCCTCGCCCCGGGTGACTGGTACGAGCAGTACTTC
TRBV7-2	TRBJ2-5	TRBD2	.	CASSLDGTSYGETQYF	TGTGCCAGCAGCTTAGACGGGACTAGCTATGGGGAGACCCAGTACTTC
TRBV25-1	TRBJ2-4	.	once	CASSERTVTLLAKNIQYF	TGTGCCAGCAGTGAACGGACAGTCACCCTTTTAGCCAAAAACATTCAGTACTTC
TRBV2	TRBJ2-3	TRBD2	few	CASSPTSGYTDTQYF	TGTGCCAGCAGTCCAACTAGCGGCTACACAGATACGCAGTATTTT
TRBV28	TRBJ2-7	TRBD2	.	CASSLLAGSYEQYF	TGTGCCAGCAGCCTTCTAGCGGGATCCTACGAGCAGTACTTC
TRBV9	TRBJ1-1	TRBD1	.	CASSSQTGGDTEAFF	TGTGCCAGCAGCTCCCAGACAGGGGGCGATACTGAAGCTTTCTTT
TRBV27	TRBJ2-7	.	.	CASSAFTGTSYEQYF	TGTGCCAGCAGTGCCTTTACAGGGACCTCCTACGAGCAGTACTTC
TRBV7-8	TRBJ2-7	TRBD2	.	CASSLGTRSSYEQYF	TGTGCCAGCAGCTTAGGGACTAGGAGCTCCTACGAGCAGTACTTC
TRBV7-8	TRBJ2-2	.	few	CASSVSGSNTGELFF	TGTGCCAGCAGCGTCTCGGGGTCGAACACCGGGGAGCTGTTTTTT
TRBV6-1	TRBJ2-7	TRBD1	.	CASLGQSSSYEQYF	TGTGCCAGCTTGGGACAGTCTAGCTCCTACGAGCAGTACTTC
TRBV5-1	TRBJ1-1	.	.	CASSSQGEAFF	TGCGCCAGCAGCTCCCAGGGGGAAGCTTTCTTT
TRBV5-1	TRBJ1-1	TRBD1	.	CASSSDRVTEAFF	TGCGCCAGCAGCTCTGACAGGGTGACTGAAGCTTTCTTT
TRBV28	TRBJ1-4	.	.	CAIRGTAYEDEKLFF	TGTGCCATCCGAGGTACGGCCTATGAGGATGAAAAACTGTTTTTT
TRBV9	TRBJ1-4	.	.	CASSDGTASNEKLFF	TGTGCCAGCAGTGACGGAACGGCTAGTAATGAAAAACTGTTTTTT
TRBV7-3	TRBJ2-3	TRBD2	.	CASSKTSGTDTQYF	TGTGCCAGCAGCAAAACTAGCGGCACAGATACGCAGTATTTT
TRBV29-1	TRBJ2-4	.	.	CSVEAPGHLDYLAKNIQYF	TGCAGCGTTGAAGCCCCGGGACACCTCGATTATTTAGCCAAAAACATTCAGTACTTC
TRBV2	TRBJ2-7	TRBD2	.	CASTSGGSYEQYF	TGTGCCAGCACTAGCGGGGGGAGCTACGAGCAGTACTTC
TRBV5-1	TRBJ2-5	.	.	CASSLDGGETQYF	TGCGCCAGCAGCTTGGATGGCGGAGAGACCCAGTACTTC
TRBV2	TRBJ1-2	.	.	CASSESRQTYAGYTF	TGTGCCAGCAGTGAGAGCCGACAGACTTACGCTGGCTACACCTTC
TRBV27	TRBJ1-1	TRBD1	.	CASSDLPGTGDGNTEAFF	TGTGCCAGCAGTGATTTACCCGGGACAGGGGATGGGAACACTGAAGCTTTCTTT
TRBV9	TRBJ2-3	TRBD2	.	CASSVVGGSYTDTQYF	TGTGCCAGCAGCGTAGTAGGCGGGAGTTACACAGATACGCAGTATTTT
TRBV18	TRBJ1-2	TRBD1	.	CASSPTLGQAAGGYTF	TGTGCCAGCTCACCAACCCTTGGACAGGCAGCGGGTGGCTACACCTTC
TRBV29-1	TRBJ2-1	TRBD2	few	CSVEPSGGYNEQFF	TGCAGCGTTGAACCTAGCGGGGGTTACAATGAGCAGTTCTTC
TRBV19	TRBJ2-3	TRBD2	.	CASSGGAGDTQYF	TGTGCCAGTAGCGGGGGGGCCGGAGATACGCAGTATTTT
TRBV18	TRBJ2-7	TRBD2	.	CASSPQRESYEQYF	TGTGCCAGCTCACCACAGCGGGAGTCTTACGAGCAGTACTTC
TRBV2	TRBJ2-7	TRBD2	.	CASSPIAGLSSYEQYF	TGTGCCAGCAGTCCTATAGCGGGACTAAGCTCCTACGAGCAGTACTTC
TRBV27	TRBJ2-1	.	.	CASSYTRNNEQFF	TGTGCCAGCAGTTACACTAGGAACAATGAGCAGTTCTTC
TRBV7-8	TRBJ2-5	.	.	CASSLYPGQETQYF	TGTGCCAGCAGCTTATATCCAGGGCAAGAGACCCAGTACTTC
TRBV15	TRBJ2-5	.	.	CATSRDRSETQYF	TGTGCCACCAGCAGAGATCGGTCAGAGACCCAGTACTTC
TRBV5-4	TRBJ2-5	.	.	CASSGTDETQYF	TGTGCCAGCAGCGGAACAGATGAGACCCAGTACTTC
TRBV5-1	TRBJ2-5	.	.	CASSSILGQETQYF	TGCGCCAGCAGCTCGATTCTGGGGCAGGAGACCCAGTACTTC
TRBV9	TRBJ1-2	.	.	CASSVGEGGLYGYTF	TGTGCCAGCAGCGTAGGGGAAGGAGGGCTCTATGGCTACACCTTC
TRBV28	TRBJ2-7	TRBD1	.	CASSPPGQAEQYF	TGTGCCAGCAGCCCGCCCGGACAGGCCGAGCAGTACTTC
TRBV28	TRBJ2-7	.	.	CASERAYEQYF	TGTGCCAGCGAGAGGGCATACGAGCAGTACTTC
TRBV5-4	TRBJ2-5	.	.	CASSPPPGGGEETQYF	TGTGCCAGCAGCCCCCCCCCAGGCGGAGGAGAGGAGACCCAGTACTTC
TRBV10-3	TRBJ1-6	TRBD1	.	CATSDRTQTNSPLHF	TGTGCCACCTCGGACAGGACACAGACTAATTCACCCCTCCACTTT